These 13 T cell receptor beta chains were sequenced from one sample in a study of blood T cell repertoires in COVID-19. Sequencing used immunoSEQ multiplex PCR; TCRdb keeps in-frame clones, though not all of them. This sample yields under 150,000 clones, of which about 85% are seen a single time; 9.5% to 10% belongs to the top ten. Sequenced sample: peripheral blood. These receptors were collected from a man aged 35-49 years with active or convalescent COVID-19.

Only a few counts were recorded for this clone. This sequence joins TRBV18 and TRBJ2-7; 11 nucleotides line up with TRBD1. This CDR3 is 15 amino acids long. V shed 4 bases and J 5 bases; nucleotides not matched to a gene: 7. Germline values: CDR1 KGHSH, CDR2 LQKENI. CDR3 amino acids: CASSQGTGGKDEQYF. For the CDR3, the DNA is TGTGCCAGCTCACAAGGGACAGGGGGTAAGGACGAGCAGTACTTC.

The V and J genes are TRBV7-8 and TRBJ2-2; 9 bases agree with TRBD2. Trimming cost V 1 base and J 6 bases; bases outside gene matches: 12. CDR1 is SGHVS and CDR2 is FQNEAQ in the germline V gene. This CDR3 is built from 18 residues. The chain's CDR3 is CASSLGVLRGGSAGELFF. The CDR3 DNA sequence: TGTGCCAGCAGCTTAGGAGTCTTGCGGGGGGGCTCAGCCGGGGAGCTGTTTTTT.

CDR3 sequence reads: CASSEAQGLAVRGEQFF. In nucleotides, the CDR3 is TGTGCCAGCAGTGAAGCGCAAGGACTAGCGGTGCGCGGCGAGCAGTTCTTC. The chain uses TRBV6-1 and TRBJ2-1, with 10 bases lining up with TRBD2. V lost 0 bases to trimming and J lost 10 bases; unmatched junction nucleotides: 12. From germline, CDR1 is MNHNS and CDR2 SASEGT. This CDR3 is built from 17 residues.

The table lists this clone with many counts. The chain links TRBV6-4 to TRBJ2-1; 14 bases agree with TRBD2. Germline assignment: CDR1 MRHNA and CDR2 SNTAGT. J was trimmed by 8 bases and V by 4 bases; bases with no gene match: 1. CDR3 length: 14 amino acids. Here the CDR3 reads CASSGLAGGHEQFF. The CDR3 nucleotides are TGTGCCAGCAGTGGACTAGCGGGGGGGCATGAGCAGTTCTTC.

This chain uses TRBV5-1 with TRBJ1-2; D unclear. CDR1 is SGHRS, CDR2 YFSETQ, per germline. The germline V and J ends were trimmed by 5 bases and 6 bases, with 17 bases remaining between them. The CDR3 extends over 14 amino acids. The CDR3 reads CASRMEGVLDGYTF. In nucleotides, the CDR3 is TGCGCCAGCAGGATGGAGGGCGTGCTGGATGGCTACACCTTC.

This sequence joins TRBV24-1 and TRBJ2-1; D is possibly TRBD1 (5 bases). Germline V gives CDR1 KGHDR, CDR2 SFDVKD. This CDR3 has 15 amino acids. Trimming cost V 4 bases and J 0 bases, with 9 bases left between them. The CDR3 spells CATSERGGSYNEQFF. DNA of the CDR3: TGTGCCACCAGTGAAAGGGGTGGCTCCTACAATGAGCAGTTCTTC.

This clone has just one count. The chain joins TRBV10-3 to TRBJ1-1, with 9 bases lining up with TRBD1. V trimming: 11 bases; J trimming: 1 base; junction bases outside the gene matches: 8. The CDR3 runs to 14 residues. Per the germline V gene, CDR1 is ENHRY and CDR2 is SYGVKD. CDR3 DNA sequence: TGTGCCGCAGACCCGGGACAGGGGAACACTGAAGCTTTCTTT. Amino acids: CAADPGQGNTEAFF.

The rearrangement links TRBV27 to TRBJ1-1; 8 bases fit TRBD1. The ends lost 4 bases at V and 11 bases at J; junction bases unmatched: 6. The V gene's germline CDR1 is MNHEY and CDR2 SMNVEV (reference sequence). This CDR3 has 12 residues. The CDR3 DNA is TGTGCCAGCAGTTCCACAGGGGGTTGGGCTTTCTTT. This gives the protein CASSSTGGWAFF.

V gene TRBV24-1 combines with J gene TRBJ1-1; 8 bases agree with TRBD1. The germline V gene has CDR1 KGHDR and CDR2 SFDVKD. Trimming took 1 base from V and 6 from J; bases not matched to a gene: 9. The CDR3 length is 16 residues. The CDR3 sequence is CATSDLPREQGAEAFF. CDR3 bases: TGTGCCACCAGTGATTTACCACGCGAACAGGGGGCTGAAGCTTTCTTT.

The chain's CDR3 is CASRQGADEQYF. CDR3 DNA sequence: TGTGCCAGCCGACAGGGGGCGGACGAGCAGTACTTC. This chain connects TRBV28 to TRBJ2-7; 10 positions agree with TRBD1. This CDR3 is built from 12 residues. J was trimmed by 5 bases and V by 8 bases; bases with no gene match: 3. Per the germline V gene, CDR1 is MDHEN and CDR2 is SYDVKM.

The chain couples TRBV6-5 to TRBJ2-7; tentatively, D is TRBD2 (5 bases). Germline CDR1 and CDR2: MNHEY and SVGAGI. The CDR3 runs to 14 residues. V gave up 6 bases and J gave up 4 bases, with 16 bases separating them. CDR3 protein: CASSGPGSYYEQYF. The CDR3 coding sequence is TGTGCCAGCAGCGGGCCGGGAAGCTATTACGAGCAGTACTTC.

This sequence joins TRBV5-1 and TRBJ2-2; 7 nucleotides line up with TRBD1. The CDR3 consists of 14 residues. Germline V gene lookup returns CDR1 SGHRS and CDR2 YFSETQ. V trimming: 4 bases; J trimming: 7 bases; junction bases outside the gene matches: 7. The CDR3 nucleotides read TGCGCCAGCAGCCCGACAGGGACAGACGGGGAGCTGTTTTTT. It yields the protein CASSPTGTDGELFF.

J is TRBJ1-2 and V is TRBV7-2; 8 nucleotides agree with TRBD1. The germline gives CDR1 SGHTA, CDR2 FQGNSA. There are 15 residues in the CDR3. The V and J ends lost 1 base and 8 bases, in that order; junction bases with no gene match: 9. The CDR3 DNA reads TGTGCCAGCAGCTTAGGAAGCAGGGGGCTCGGGGGCTACACCTTC. This translates into CASSLGSRGLGGYTF.